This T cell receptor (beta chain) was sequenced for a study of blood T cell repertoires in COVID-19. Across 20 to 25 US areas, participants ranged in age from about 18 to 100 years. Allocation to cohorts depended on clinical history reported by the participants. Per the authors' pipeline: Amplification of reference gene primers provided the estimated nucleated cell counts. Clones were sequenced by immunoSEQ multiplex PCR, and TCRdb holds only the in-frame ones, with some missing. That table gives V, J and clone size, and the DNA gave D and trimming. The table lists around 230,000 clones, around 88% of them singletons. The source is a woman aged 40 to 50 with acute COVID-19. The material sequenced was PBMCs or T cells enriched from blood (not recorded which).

The CDR3 DNA is TGTGCCAGCAGCTGGGAGCGGGGCCAAGAGACCCAGTACTTC. This encodes CASSWERGQETQYF. This rearrangement joins TRBV5-6 to TRBJ2-5; 7 nucleotides agree with TRBD2. V dropped 3 bases and J dropped 1; count of bases not matched to a gene: 3. There are 14 residues in the CDR3. Germline values: CDR1 SGHDT, CDR2 YYEEEE.